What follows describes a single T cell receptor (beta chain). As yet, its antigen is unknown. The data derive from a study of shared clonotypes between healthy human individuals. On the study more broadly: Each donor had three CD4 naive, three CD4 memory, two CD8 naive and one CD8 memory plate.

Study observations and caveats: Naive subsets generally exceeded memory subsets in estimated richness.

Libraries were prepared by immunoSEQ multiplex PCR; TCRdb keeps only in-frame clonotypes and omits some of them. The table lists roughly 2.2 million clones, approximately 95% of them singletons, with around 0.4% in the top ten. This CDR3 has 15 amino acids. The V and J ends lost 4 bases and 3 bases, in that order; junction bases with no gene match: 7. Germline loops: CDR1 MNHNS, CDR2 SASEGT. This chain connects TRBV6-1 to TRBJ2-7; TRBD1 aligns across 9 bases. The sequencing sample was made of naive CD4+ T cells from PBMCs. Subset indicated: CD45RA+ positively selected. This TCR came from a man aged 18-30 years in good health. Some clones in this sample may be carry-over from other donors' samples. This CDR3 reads CASSVAGTGFYEQYF. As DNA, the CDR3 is TGTGCCAGCAGTGTTGCCGGGACAGGGTTCTACGAGCAGTACTTC.